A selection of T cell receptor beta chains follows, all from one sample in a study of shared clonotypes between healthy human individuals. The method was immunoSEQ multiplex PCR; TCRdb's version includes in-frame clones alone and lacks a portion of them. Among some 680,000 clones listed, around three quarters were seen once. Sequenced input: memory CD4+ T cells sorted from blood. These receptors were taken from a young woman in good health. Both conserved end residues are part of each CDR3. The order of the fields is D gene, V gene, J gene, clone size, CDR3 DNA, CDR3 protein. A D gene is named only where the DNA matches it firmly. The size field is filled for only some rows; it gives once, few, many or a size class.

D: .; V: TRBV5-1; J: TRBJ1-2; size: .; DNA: TGCGCCAGCAGCTTGATGTTAGGGGATAACTATGGCTACACCTTC; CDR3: CASSLMLGDNYGYTF
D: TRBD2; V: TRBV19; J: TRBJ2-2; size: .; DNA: TGTGCCAGTAGTCGGGCGGGAGGCCTCCTAAACACCGGGGAGCTGTTTTTT; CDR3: CASSRAGGLLNTGELFF
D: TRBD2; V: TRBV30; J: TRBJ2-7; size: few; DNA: TGTGCCTGGAGTCGAGAGCGGGGGGCGTCCTACGAGCAGTACTTC; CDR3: CAWSRERGASYEQYF
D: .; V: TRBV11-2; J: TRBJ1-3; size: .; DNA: TGTGCCAGCAGCTCACTGAGAGCTGGAAACACCATATATTTT; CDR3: CASSSLRAGNTIYF
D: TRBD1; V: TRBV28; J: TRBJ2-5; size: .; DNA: TGTGCCAGCAGTTTAGGACAGGGGCAAGAGACCCAGTACTTC; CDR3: CASSLGQGQETQYF
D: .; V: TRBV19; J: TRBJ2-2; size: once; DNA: TGTGCCAGTAGCCCCGAGGTGGGGAACACCGGGGAGCTGTTTTTT; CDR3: CASSPEVGNTGELFF
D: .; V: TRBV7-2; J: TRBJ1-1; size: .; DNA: TGTGCCAGCAGCTTAGCAGCCGGGACAGAAGCTTTCTTT; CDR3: CASSLAAGTEAFF
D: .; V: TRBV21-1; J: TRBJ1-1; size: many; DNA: TGTGCCACAGGGGAGGCGAACACTGAAGCTTTCTTT; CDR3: CATGEANTEAFF
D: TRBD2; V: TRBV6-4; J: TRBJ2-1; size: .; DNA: TGTGCCAGCAGTGACGGACTAGCGGGAGCTGCCAATGAGCAGTTCTTC; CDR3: CASSDGLAGAANEQFF
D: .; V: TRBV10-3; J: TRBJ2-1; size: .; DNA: TGTGCCACCACCCCGCCCTCCAGTCTGGCTTCTTACAATGAGCAGTTCTTC; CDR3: CATTPPSSLASYNEQFF
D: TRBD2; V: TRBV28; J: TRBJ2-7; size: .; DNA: TGTGCCAGCAGTTTAGAGCCTAGCGGGAATTTCTACGAGCAGTACTTC; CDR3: CASSLEPSGNFYEQYF
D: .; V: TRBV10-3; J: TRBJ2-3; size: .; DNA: TGTGCCGGCGCGGCATTCACAGATACGCAGTATTTT; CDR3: CAGAAFTDTQYF
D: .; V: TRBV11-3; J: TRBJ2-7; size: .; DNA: TGTGCCAGCAGCCCTGGTCGGAGGGCCTACGAGCAGTACTTC; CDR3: CASSPGRRAYEQYF